This TCR beta chain was captured in a study of early T cells in non-severe SARS-CoV-2 infection. Study at large: Chains from this unsorted whole-blood bulk RNA could not be paired.

CDR1 is SGHRS and CDR2 is YFSETQ in the germline V gene. The CDR3 runs 15 residues. V shed 0 bases and J shed 1 base, with 8 bases lying between them. Individual cDNA molecules each received unique molecular identifiers attached to them. TCRdb reprocessed the 5' RACE reads with MiXCR, giving one entry per CDR3 protein. The repertoire holds 70,000 to 75,000 distinct CDR3 sequences, with around 13% as singletons. The table lists this clonotype with many counts. Sequences were obtained from whole blood. This receptor was obtained from an adult who was a healthcare worker with PCR-confirmed SARS-CoV-2 infection or an uninfected control (not recorded which). The gene calls are TRBV5-1 and TRBJ1-5, with D hard to call. CDR3 region: CASSLEGRSNQPQHF. CDR3 sequence (DNA): TGCGCCAGCAGCTTGGAAGGGCGGAGCAATCAGCCCCAGCATTTT.